This paragraph covers one T cell receptor beta chain sequence. Libraries were prepared by immunoSEQ multiplex PCR; TCRdb keeps only in-frame clonotypes and omits some of them. The data contain a few hundred thousand clones, over 75% of them singletons. CDR1 is SQVTM and CDR2 is ANQGSEA in the germline V gene. Trimming took off 7 bases at V and 6 bases at J, with 15 bases between the two ends. This CDR3 is 12 amino acids long. This record belongs to a study of blood T cell repertoires in COVID-19. Background on the study: The United States, Italy and Spain were the sources of the acute and convalescent COVID-19 samples. PBMCs, B-cell-depleted T cells, or T cells provided the cDNA or gDNA that made up the material.

Sequencing input: PBMCs or T cells enriched from blood (not recorded which). The V call is TRBV29-1, the J call TRBJ1-1; possible D gene TRBD1, 5 bases. The sequence was collected from a man between 25 and 39 years old who had recovered from COVID-19. CDR3 in amino acids: CSAGWGGAEAFF. For the CDR3, the DNA is TGCAGCGCTGGGTGGGGGGGAGCTGAAGCTTTCTTT. Drawing the rest from reference TRBV29-1 and TRBJ1-1, the complete variable domain is SAVISQKPSRDICQRGTSLTIQCQVDSQVTMMFWYRQQPGQSLTLIATANQGSEATYESGFVIDKFPISRPNLTFSTLTVSNMSPEDSSIYLCSAGWGGAEAFFGQGTRLTVV.